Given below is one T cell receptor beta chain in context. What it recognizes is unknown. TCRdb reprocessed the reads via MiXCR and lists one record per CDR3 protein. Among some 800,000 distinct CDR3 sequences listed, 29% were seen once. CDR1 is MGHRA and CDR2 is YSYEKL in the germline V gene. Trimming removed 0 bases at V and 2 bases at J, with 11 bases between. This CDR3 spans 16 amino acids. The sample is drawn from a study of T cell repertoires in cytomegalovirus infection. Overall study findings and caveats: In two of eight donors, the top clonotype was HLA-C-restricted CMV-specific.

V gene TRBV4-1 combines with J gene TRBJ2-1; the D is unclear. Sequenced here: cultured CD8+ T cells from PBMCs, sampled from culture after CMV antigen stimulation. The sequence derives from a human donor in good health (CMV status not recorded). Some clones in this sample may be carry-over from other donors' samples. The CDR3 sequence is CASSQESGLPYNEQFF. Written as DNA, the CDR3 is TGCGCCAGCAGCCAAGAATCAGGTTTGCCCTACAATGAGCAGTTCTTC.